Described below is a single T cell receptor (beta chain) sequence and its context. Its cognate antigen is unknown. Time point defined: week 23, last vaccination. The investigators gave 300 ug of mutant IDH1 20-mer peptide in each vaccine dose, together with topical imiquimod. CDR1 and CDR2 from the germline V gene are LGHNA and YNFKEQ. With 0 bases removed from V and 0 bases from J, the gap between germline ends came to 12 bases. This CDR3 contains 18 residues. This entry belongs to a study of a mutant IDH1 vaccine in newly diagnosed glioma. Study as a whole: First vaccine doses came 4-6 weeks after radiotherapy alone, or with temozolomide cycles. Treated patients, 62.5% male and approximately 38% female, averaged about 40 years of age. Findings and limits, study-wide: Detectable vaccine-induced immune responses arose in 93.3% of patients. Pseudoprogression looked unconnected to shifts in top peripheral T cell clonotypes.

Assay used: immunoSEQ multiplex PCR; TCRdb lists only in-frame clones, some missing. The table includes about 44,000 clones, roughly 90% detected once. The TCR comes from a man aged 45 to 65 with glioma. The J gene is TRBJ1-6, the V gene TRBV4-2; D ambiguous. The specimen comprised PBMCs, sampled from a glioma patient whose treatment included an IDH1 peptide vaccine. CDR3 protein: CASSQDDPWGSYNSPLHF. The DNA of the CDR3 is TGTGCCAGCAGCCAAGATGACCCCTGGGGCTCCTATAATTCACCCCTCCACTTT.